This T cell receptor (beta chain) was obtained from a study of CD4 T cells in relation to SARS-CoV-2 and coronaviruses. Overall study context: TCR beta CDR3s were sequenced after roughly ten-day antigen culture of PBMCs.

The CDR3 totals 18 residues. Before the COVID-19 pandemic, during about 2011-2019, CD4+ T cells were taken from unexposed donors. Isolation of CD4+ T cells took place after approximately 10 days in culture. A remark on this clone: Its antigen is unknown.

The method was immunoSEQ multiplex PCR; TCRdb's version includes in-frame clones alone and lacks a portion of them. This sample yields tens of thousands of clones, of which around 73% are seen a single time; roughly 21% belongs to the top ten. The sequencing sample was made of CD4+ T cells from PBMCs, cultured in vitro. The TCR sequence derives from a human donor in good health. The V and J genes are TRBV21-1 and TRBJ1-5. TRBV21-1 is annotated as a pseudogene. The CDR3 nucleotides are TGTGCCACCCAATCATCTCGGAAAAAGGGACCCCCCAATCAGCCCCAGCATTTT. Translated, it gives CATQSSRKKGPPNQPQHF.